These 19 T cell receptor beta chains share one sample of origin, sequenced in a study of shared clonotypes between healthy human individuals (dated by TCRdb to about 2020). The library was produced with the immunoSEQ multiplex PCR assay. TCRdb's version of the immuneACCESS table is confined to in-frame rearrangements and falls short of the full clone set. An unresolved V gene accounts for under half of the shortfall where checked; the remainder is of unknown origin. This sample holds roughly 2.4 million clones; approximately 96% were observed only once. The top ten hold about 0.13% of the sample. Specimen: naive CD4+ T cells sorted from blood. Per the publication, the cell subset or site label means: CD45RA+ positively selected. All receptors come from a man aged 18 to 30 in good health.

The chain couples TRBV27 to TRBJ2-1; 12 bases are shared with TRBD2. The CDR3 extends over 15 amino acids. CDR1 is MNHEY and CDR2 is SMNVEV in the germline V gene (reference sequence). V shed 5 bases, J shed 7 bases, and the junction held 6 bases outside the gene matches. CDR3 sequence: CASSLPSGGVNEQFF. The CDR3 DNA sequence: TGTGCCAGCAGTCTGCCTAGCGGGGGGGTAAATGAGCAGTTCTTC.

This chain uses TRBV21-1 with TRBJ2-2; no DNA check was done on the table's D call, TRBD2. TRBV21-1 is an annotated pseudogene. The CDR3 is 16 residues long. The CDR3 nucleotides read TGTGCCAGCAGCATGGGAAAACGGGACTACAACGGGGAGCTGTTTTTT. Its protein is CASSMGKRDYNGELFF.

The V call is TRBV11-2, the J call TRBJ2-7, with 8 bases matching TRBD2. The CDR3 is 16 residues long. Germline V gene sequence: CDR1 SGHAT, CDR2 FQNNGV. With 0 bases clipped from V and 7 bases from J, the junction kept 11 bases outside the gene matches. The CDR3: CASSLDSGKGAREQYF. The CDR3 region has the DNA TGTGCCAGCAGCTTAGATAGCGGGAAAGGGGCCAGAGAGCAGTACTTC.

The chain is built from TRBV7-6 and TRBJ1-2; D not certain. The V end lost 6 bases, the J end lost 1 base, and 9 bases lay between the germline ends. Looked up from germline, CDR1 is SGHVS and CDR2 is FNYEAQ. This CDR3 contains 13 residues. The CDR3 region has the DNA TGTGCCAGCAGTTCCGACCTTAACTATGGCTACACCTTC. Protein sequence: CASSSDLNYGYTF.

The V gene is TRBV19, the J gene TRBJ2-1; D is possibly TRBD2 (7 bases). Germline CDR1 and CDR2: LNHDA and SQIVND (reference sequence). CDR3 length equals 12 residues. The V end was cut by 6 bases, the J end by 13 bases, with 16 bases between. CDR3 in DNA: TGTGCCAGTAGCGCGGGGAGGGGGGTACAGTTCTTC. Protein: CASSAGRGVQFF.

The rearrangement uses TRBV28 and TRBJ1-1; the match to TRBD1 covers 8 bases. The CDR3 is made up of 14 amino acids. CDR1 MDHEN and CDR2 SYDVKM come from the germline V gene. V trimming: 4 bases; J trimming: 5 bases; junction bases outside the gene matches: 6. CDR3 loop: CASSSRTGKTEAFF. The DNA for the CDR3 is TGTGCCAGCAGTTCCCGGACAGGGAAGACTGAAGCTTTCTTT.

The table lists this clone with a count of one. The chain links TRBV27 to TRBJ1-4; possibly TRBD1 for D (6 bases). CDR1 and CDR2 from the germline V gene are MNHEY and SMNVEV (reference sequence). CDR3 length: 14 residues. V was pared by 3 bases and J by 5 bases, with 10 bases between. CDR3 amino acids: CASSLNRANEKLFF. The CDR3 DNA follows: TGTGCCAGCAGTTTGAACAGGGCAAATGAAAAACTGTTTTTT.

Notes on this clone: This sample includes further DNA sequences coding for the same CDR3. This rearrangement joins TRBV27 to TRBJ1-5; 9 bases align to TRBD1. CDR1 and CDR2 from the germline V gene are MNHEY and SMNVEV (reference sequence). V shed 6 bases, J shed 4 bases, and the junction held 4 bases outside the gene matches. The CDR3 has 14 residues. CDR3 region: CASSPGQGNQPQHF. The CDR3 DNA follows: TGTGCCAGCAGCCCGGGACAGGGAAATCAGCCCCAGCATTTT.

The rearrangement joins TRBV25-1 to TRBJ2-5; D uncertain. CDR1 is MGHDK, CDR2 SYGVNS, per germline. The CDR3 totals 15 residues. The V end lost 4 bases, the J end lost 3 bases, and 15 bases lay between the germline ends. The chain's CDR3 is CASSGTAPKEETQYF. Written as DNA, the CDR3 is TGTGCCAGCAGTGGAACGGCCCCTAAGGAAGAGACCCAGTACTTC.

The chain uses TRBV5-1 and TRBJ2-5; 11 nucleotides align to TRBD2. V dropped 0 bases and J dropped 4; count of bases not matched to a gene: 5. Germline V gene lookup returns CDR1 SGHRS and CDR2 YFSETQ. CDR3 length: 16 amino acids. The CDR3 reads CASSLEASGGRETQYF. Written as DNA, the CDR3 is TGCGCCAGCAGCTTGGAAGCTAGCGGGGGGCGAGAGACCCAGTACTTC. Full variable domain (rest looked up from reference TRBV5-1 and TRBJ2-5): KAGVTQTPRYLIKTRGQQVTLSCSPISGHRSVSWYQQTPGQGLQFLFEYFSETQRNKGNFPGRFSGRQFSNSRSEMNVSTLELGDSALYLCASSLEASGGRETQYFGPGTRLLVL.

V is TRBV6-6 and J is TRBJ2-3; D is perhaps TRBD2 (5 bases). CDR1 and CDR2 from the germline V gene are MNHNY and SVGAGI (reference sequence). CDR3 length equals 15 residues. V was pared by 6 bases and J by 3 bases, with 16 bases between. The CDR3 DNA is TGTGCCAGCAGCCACCCCGGGATGGGGACAGATACGCAGTATTTT. This encodes CASSHPGMGTDTQYF.

Details on this clone: Other nucleotide sequences from this sample produce the same CDR3. V and J are TRBV5-1 and TRBJ1-1; TRBD1 agrees at 7 bases. CDR1 and CDR2 from the germline V gene are SGHRS and YFSETQ. The ends lost 4 bases at V and 1 base at J; junction bases unmatched: 4. The CDR3 length is 14 residues. The CDR3 DNA follows: TGCGCCAGCAGCCTGGGACAGAAGAACACTGAAGCTTTCTTT. Translating gives CASSLGQKNTEAFF.

This clone was seen just once. The V and J genes are TRBV7-2 and TRBJ1-5; D unresolved. Germline V gene lookup returns CDR1 SGHTA and CDR2 FQGNSA. V dropped 5 bases and J dropped 0 bases, with 11 bases sitting between them. This CDR3 has 15 amino acids. The CDR3 DNA is TGTGCCAGCAGCCGTAGTATAGGTAGCAATCAGCCCCAGCATTTT. Translated, it gives CASSRSIGSNQPQHF.

This chain joins TRBV28 and TRBJ1-2; D gene uncertain. V was shortened by 5 bases and J by 4 bases, with 14 bases between the two germline ends. CDR1 and CDR2 from the germline V gene are MDHEN and SYDVKM. This CDR3 has 14 amino acids. CDR3 nucleotides: TGTGCCAGCAGTGCCCTCGACATACCCTATGGCTACACCTTC. Encoded protein: CASSALDIPYGYTF.

This clone was seen once. The chain joins TRBV30 to TRBJ1-5; 7 nucleotides agree with TRBD1. Germline V gives CDR1 GTSNPN, CDR2 SVGIG (reference sequence). This CDR3 is 15 amino acids long. After removal of 3 bases from V and 0 bases from J, the junction contained 5 bases not matched to a gene. The chain's CDR3 is CAWRGQQYSNQPQHF. The DNA for the CDR3 is TGTGCCTGGAGGGGACAGCAGTATAGCAATCAGCCCCAGCATTTT.

CDR3 sequence reads: CASSTGTGWVEAFF. CDR3 nucleotides: TGCGCCAGCAGTACCGGGACAGGGTGGGTTGAAGCTTTCTTT. The chain carries TRBV10-1 and TRBJ1-1, with 9 bases that match TRBD1. This CDR3 is 14 amino acids long. CDR1 and CDR2 from the germline V gene are WNHNN and SYGVQD (reference sequence). Unmatched junction bases numbered 8, after V lost 5 bases and J lost 7 bases.

The rearrangement joins TRBV5-1 to TRBJ2-2; 7 bases are a match to TRBD1. Germline trimming cut 3 bases from V and 1 base from J; bases unmatched to any gene: 6. This CDR3 is 16 amino acids long. The germline V gene has CDR1 SGHRS and CDR2 YFSETQ. The CDR3 reads CASSSAGDRNTGELFF. CDR3 nucleotide sequence: TGCGCCAGCAGCTCCGCTGGGGACAGGAACACCGGGGAGCTGTTTTTT.

The chain links TRBV27 to TRBJ1-2, with D possibly matching TRBD1 (6 bases). Germline CDR1 is MNHEY and CDR2 is SMNVEV (reference sequence). This CDR3 comprises 17 residues. V was cut by 2 bases and J by 2 bases, with 18 bases left in between. CDR3 region: CASSLGLSGARNYGYTF. The CDR3 DNA reads as TGTGCCAGCAGTTTAGGGTTGTCGGGGGCGAGGAACTATGGCTACACCTTC.

The V and J genes are TRBV28 and TRBJ2-7, with 8 bases fitting TRBD1. The V segment lost 6 bases and the J segment 1 base; nucleotides outside the gene matches: 8. This CDR3 spans 15 amino acids. The germline CDR1 and CDR2 sequences are MDHEN and SYDVKM. Here the CDR3 reads CASSLRRTGSYEQYF. In DNA, the CDR3 is TGTGCCAGCAGCCTCCGCCGGACAGGGTCCTACGAGCAGTACTTC.